This is a list of T cell receptor beta chains from one sample in a study of T cell responses to AZD1222 COVID-19 vaccine. Libraries were prepared by immunoSEQ multiplex PCR; TCRdb keeps only in-frame clonotypes and omits some of them. The sample yields approximately 110,000 clones, approximately 90% seen once. The sequences come from peripheral blood, collected 28 days after the second AZD1222 dose. The receptor set was obtained from an adult who received the AZD1222 COVID-19 vaccine. The CDR3 runs from the conserved cysteine through the conserved F or W. Each record gives: J gene, V gene, clone size, D gene, CDR3 protein, CDR3 DNA. The D gene is left open where the match is weak. Clone size is given for some rows only: seen once, a few or many times, or a class if the clone is expanded.

j_gene: TRBJ1-3; v_gene: TRBV7-3; abundance: NA; d_gene: NA; CDR3aa: CASSSGQGNTIYF; CDR3nt: TGTGCCAGCAGCTCCGGACAGGGAAACACCATATATTTT
j_gene: TRBJ1-3; v_gene: TRBV3-1/TRBV3-2; abundance: NA; d_gene: TRBD1; CDR3aa: CASSQSGQGAGTIYF; CDR3nt: TGTGCCAGCAGCCAATCGGGACAGGGGGCAGGCACCATATATTTT
j_gene: TRBJ2-3; v_gene: TRBV30; abundance: NA; d_gene: TRBD2; CDR3aa: CAWGGSETGGRTQYF; CDR3nt: TGTGCCTGGGGGGGATCGGAAACGGGAGGGCGGACGCAGTATTTT
j_gene: TRBJ1-4; v_gene: TRBV27; abundance: NA; d_gene: TRBD1; CDR3aa: CASSSFHRGGIGSDEKLFF; CDR3nt: TGTGCCAGCAGTTCGTTCCACAGGGGAGGTATTGGATCGGATGAAAAACTGTTTTTT
j_gene: TRBJ1-6; v_gene: TRBV7-2; abundance: NA; d_gene: NA; CDR3aa: CASSFAFNSPLHF; CDR3nt: TGTGCCAGCAGCTTTGCGTTTAATTCACCCCTCCACTTT
j_gene: TRBJ2-2; v_gene: TRBV30; abundance: NA; d_gene: NA; CDR3aa: CAWSVRDSHTGELFF; CDR3nt: TGTGCCTGGAGTGTACGTGACTCCCACACCGGGGAGCTGTTTTTT
j_gene: TRBJ1-2; v_gene: TRBV29-1; abundance: once; d_gene: TRBD1; CDR3aa: CSVNRDRINYGYTF; CDR3nt: TGCAGCGTGAACCGGGACAGGATTAACTATGGCTACACCTTC
j_gene: TRBJ1-2; v_gene: TRBV15; abundance: once; d_gene: NA; CDR3aa: CATSRDSSAGGYTF; CDR3nt: TGTGCCACCAGCAGAGACTCCTCTGCCGGCGGCTACACCTTC
j_gene: TRBJ1-3; v_gene: TRBV30; abundance: once; d_gene: NA; CDR3aa: CAWSVQGGGNTIYF; CDR3nt: TGTGCCTGGAGTGTCCAGGGTGGTGGAAACACCATATATTTT
j_gene: TRBJ1-2; v_gene: TRBV15; abundance: NA; d_gene: TRBD1; CDR3aa: CATSDREVAGYTF; CDR3nt: TGTGCCACATCCGACAGGGAAGTAGCGGGCTACACCTTC
j_gene: TRBJ1-6; v_gene: TRBV3-1/TRBV3-2; abundance: NA; d_gene: NA; CDR3aa: CASSQAAVLHF; CDR3nt: TGTGCCAGCAGCCAGGCGGCGGTCCTCCACTTT
j_gene: TRBJ2-6; v_gene: TRBV10-3; abundance: NA; d_gene: NA; CDR3aa: CAISEAEDVFTF; CDR3nt: TGTGCCATCAGTGAGGCTGAGGACGTATTCACTTTC
j_gene: TRBJ2-2; v_gene: TRBV5-1; abundance: NA; d_gene: NA; CDR3aa: CASSLTNKDTGELFF; CDR3nt: TGCGCCAGCAGCTTGACCAATAAGGACACCGGGGAGCTGTTTTTT
j_gene: TRBJ2-1; v_gene: TRBV19; abundance: NA; d_gene: TRBD1; CDR3aa: CASNSDRTSSYNEQFF; CDR3nt: TGTGCCAGCAACTCGGACAGGACGAGCTCCTACAATGAGCAGTTCTTC
j_gene: TRBJ2-4; v_gene: TRBV5-1; abundance: NA; d_gene: NA; CDR3aa: CASSLVLSRDPAKNIQYF; CDR3nt: TGCGCCAGCAGCTTGGTGTTGAGTCGGGACCCAGCCAAAAACATTCAGTACTTC
j_gene: TRBJ2-7; v_gene: TRBV7-6; abundance: once; d_gene: TRBD1; CDR3aa: CASSSGLRDRDDEQYF; CDR3nt: TGTGCCAGCAGCAGCGGCCTCCGGGACAGGGACGACGAGCAGTACTTC
j_gene: TRBJ2-1; v_gene: TRBV18; abundance: NA; d_gene: NA; CDR3aa: CASSPDRNNEQFF; CDR3nt: TGTGCCAGCTCACCCGACAGAAACAATGAGCAGTTCTTC
j_gene: TRBJ1-4; v_gene: TRBV10-2; abundance: NA; d_gene: NA; CDR3aa: CASSARPEEKLFF; CDR3nt: TGCGCCAGCAGTGCGAGGCCTGAGGAAAAACTGTTTTTT
j_gene: TRBJ2-6; v_gene: TRBV28; abundance: NA; d_gene: NA; CDR3aa: CASSPPRIRREGANVLTF; CDR3nt: TGTGCCAGCAGTCCACCGAGAATCAGACGAGAAGGGGCCAACGTCCTGACTTTC
j_gene: TRBJ1-6; v_gene: TRBV6-6; abundance: NA; d_gene: NA; CDR3aa: CASSYSPPPPLHF; CDR3nt: TGTGCCAGCAGTTACTCCCCCCCACCACCCCTCCACTTT
j_gene: TRBJ2-2; v_gene: TRBV20-1; abundance: NA; d_gene: NA; CDR3aa: CSASLTGTGTGELFF; CDR3nt: TGCAGTGCTAGTTTAACTGGGACTGGCACCGGGGAGCTGTTTTTT
j_gene: TRBJ2-1; v_gene: TRBV11-3; abundance: NA; d_gene: TRBD2; CDR3aa: CASSSLGGRDNEQFF; CDR3nt: TGTGCCAGCAGCTCCCTGGGCGGGAGAGATAATGAGCAGTTCTTC
j_gene: TRBJ1-2; v_gene: TRBV3-1/TRBV3-2; abundance: NA; d_gene: NA; CDR3aa: CASSQGTTNYGYTF; CDR3nt: TGTGCCAGCAGCCAAGGTACAACTAACTATGGCTACACCTTC
j_gene: TRBJ1-2; v_gene: TRBV5-4; abundance: NA; d_gene: TRBD1; CDR3aa: CASRYDRGNGYTF; CDR3nt: TGTGCCAGCAGATATGACAGGGGTAATGGCTACACCTTC
j_gene: TRBJ2-5; v_gene: TRBV2; abundance: few; d_gene: TRBD2; CDR3aa: CASSGLAGGGETQYF; CDR3nt: TGTGCCAGCAGTGGACTAGCGGGAGGAGGAGAGACCCAGTACTTC
j_gene: TRBJ2-2; v_gene: TRBV13; abundance: NA; d_gene: TRBD1; CDR3aa: CASSFGTGGRGELFF; CDR3nt: TGTGCCAGCAGCTTCGGGACAGGGGGGAGAGGGGAGCTGTTTTTT
j_gene: TRBJ1-1; v_gene: TRBV9; abundance: NA; d_gene: NA; CDR3aa: CASSVQGMNTEAFF; CDR3nt: TGTGCCAGCAGCGTACAGGGGATGAACACTGAAGCTTTCTTT
j_gene: TRBJ2-1; v_gene: TRBV4-1; abundance: NA; d_gene: TRBD2; CDR3aa: CASSGTSSYNEQFF; CDR3nt: TGCGCCAGCAGCGGGACTAGCTCGTACAATGAGCAGTTCTTC
j_gene: TRBJ1-1; v_gene: TRBV11-3; abundance: NA; d_gene: NA; CDR3aa: CASSLAGAEAFF; CDR3nt: TGTGCCAGCAGCTTAGCGGGGGCTGAAGCTTTCTTT
j_gene: TRBJ1-5; v_gene: TRBV6-1; abundance: NA; d_gene: NA; CDR3aa: CASSVSSGAGNQPQHF; CDR3nt: TGTGCCAGCAGTGTATCTTCGGGGGCGGGCAATCAGCCCCAGCATTTT
j_gene: TRBJ1-2; v_gene: TRBV12-5; abundance: NA; d_gene: TRBD1; CDR3aa: CASGIDRANYGYTF; CDR3nt: TGTGCTAGTGGTATTGACAGGGCTAACTATGGCTACACCTTC
j_gene: TRBJ2-3; v_gene: TRBV5-1; abundance: NA; d_gene: TRBD2; CDR3aa: CASSRGLAGEIDTQYF; CDR3nt: TGCGCCAGCAGCCGGGGACTAGCGGGAGAAATAGATACGCAGTATTTT
j_gene: TRBJ1-1; v_gene: TRBV5-1; abundance: NA; d_gene: NA; CDR3aa: CASSSGTDTEAFF; CDR3nt: TGCGCCAGCAGCTCAGGGACGGACACTGAAGCTTTCTTT
j_gene: TRBJ2-7; v_gene: TRBV6-1; abundance: NA; d_gene: NA; CDR3aa: CASSEGGQLSYEQYF; CDR3nt: TGTGCCAGCAGTGAAGGAGGACAGCTCTCCTACGAGCAGTACTTC
j_gene: TRBJ2-1; v_gene: TRBV28; abundance: once; d_gene: NA; CDR3aa: CASSTYNEQFF; CDR3nt: TGTGCCAGCAGTACATACAATGAGCAGTTCTTC
j_gene: TRBJ2-3; v_gene: TRBV7-3; abundance: once; d_gene: TRBD2; CDR3aa: CASRPTGGSYDTQYF; CDR3nt: TGTGCCAGCAGACCGACGGGGGGAAGCTACGATACGCAGTATTTT
j_gene: TRBJ2-7; v_gene: TRBV7-2; abundance: NA; d_gene: TRBD1; CDR3aa: CASGLTGELSYEQYF; CDR3nt: TGTGCCAGCGGACTTACAGGGGAATTATCTTACGAGCAGTACTTC
j_gene: TRBJ1-3; v_gene: TRBV5-1; abundance: NA; d_gene: NA; CDR3aa: CASSPAGDGNTIYF; CDR3nt: TGCGCCAGCAGCCCCGCGGGCGATGGAAACACCATATATTTT
j_gene: TRBJ2-3; v_gene: TRBV7-9; abundance: once; d_gene: TRBD1; CDR3aa: CASSLGTGRTDTQYF; CDR3nt: TGTGCCAGCAGCTTAGGGACAGGGCGGACAGATACGCAGTATTTT
j_gene: TRBJ2-7; v_gene: TRBV3-1/TRBV3-2; abundance: NA; d_gene: TRBD1; CDR3aa: CASSRMTGSKYF; CDR3nt: TGTGCCAGCAGCCGAATGACAGGGTCGAAGTACTTC
j_gene: TRBJ2-7; v_gene: TRBV6-5; abundance: NA; d_gene: NA; CDR3aa: CASSYSPEAYEQYF; CDR3nt: TGTGCCAGCAGTTACTCGCCGGAAGCCTACGAGCAGTACTTC
j_gene: TRBJ1-6; v_gene: TRBV18; abundance: NA; d_gene: NA; CDR3aa: CASSMLTETNSPLHF; CDR3nt: TGTGCCAGCTCAATGCTGACAGAGACAAATTCACCCCTCCACTTT
j_gene: TRBJ1-5; v_gene: TRBV5-5; abundance: NA; d_gene: TRBD1; CDR3aa: CASSLVGTGNQPQHF; CDR3nt: TGTGCCAGCAGCTTGGTTGGGACAGGCAATCAGCCCCAGCATTTT
j_gene: TRBJ2-3; v_gene: TRBV7-9; abundance: NA; d_gene: NA; CDR3aa: CASSLVVDTQYF; CDR3nt: TGTGCCAGCAGCTTAGTGGTAGATACGCAGTATTTT
j_gene: TRBJ1-5; v_gene: TRBV19; abundance: NA; d_gene: TRBD1; CDR3aa: CASSQLTGGASNQPQHF; CDR3nt: TGTGCCAGTAGTCAACTGACAGGGGGCGCGAGCAATCAGCCCCAGCATTTT
j_gene: TRBJ1-5; v_gene: TRBV28; abundance: NA; d_gene: NA; CDR3aa: CASSSRWNNQPQHF; CDR3nt: TGTGCCAGCAGTTCCCGTTGGAACAATCAGCCCCAGCATTTT
j_gene: TRBJ2-3; v_gene: TRBV28; abundance: NA; d_gene: NA; CDR3aa: CASRTGFKFGGALTLESTDTQYF; CDR3nt: TGTGCCAGCAGAACGGGATTTAAGTTCGGGGGAGCACTGACACTGGAAAGCACAGATACGCAGTATTTT
j_gene: TRBJ2-6; v_gene: TRBV5-1; abundance: NA; d_gene: NA; CDR3aa: CASSTTGGGANVLTF; CDR3nt: TGCGCCAGCAGCACAACAGGTGGTGGAGCCAACGTCCTGACTTTC
j_gene: TRBJ2-1; v_gene: TRBV2; abundance: NA; d_gene: NA; CDR3aa: CASLGLSEQFF; CDR3nt: TGTGCCAGCCTGGGCTTGAGTGAGCAGTTCTTC
j_gene: TRBJ2-2; v_gene: TRBV7-9; abundance: NA; d_gene: NA; CDR3aa: CASSLTGNTGELFF; CDR3nt: TGTGCCAGCAGCTTAACGGGGAACACCGGGGAGCTGTTTTTT
j_gene: TRBJ2-1; v_gene: TRBV5-1; abundance: NA; d_gene: NA; CDR3aa: CASSLASTSSYNEQFF; CDR3nt: TGCGCCAGCAGCTTGGCTAGCACCAGCTCCTACAATGAGCAGTTCTTC
j_gene: TRBJ2-7; v_gene: TRBV18; abundance: NA; d_gene: NA; CDR3aa: CASSPGDEQYF; CDR3nt: TGTGCCAGCTCACCGGGGGACGAGCAGTACTTC
j_gene: TRBJ1-3; v_gene: TRBV7-6; abundance: NA; d_gene: NA; CDR3aa: CASSLTLDSYSGNTIYF; CDR3nt: TGTGCCAGCAGCCTAACCTTAGACAGCTACTCTGGAAACACCATATATTTT
j_gene: TRBJ1-1; v_gene: TRBV18; abundance: NA; d_gene: TRBD1; CDR3aa: CASSLDRADTEAFF; CDR3nt: TGTGCCAGCTCCCTCGACAGGGCCGACACTGAAGCTTTCTTT
j_gene: TRBJ2-2; v_gene: TRBV2; abundance: NA; d_gene: TRBD2; CDR3aa: CASSETSGRVGELFF; CDR3nt: TGTGCCAGCAGTGAGACTAGCGGGAGAGTCGGGGAGCTGTTTTTT
j_gene: TRBJ1-5; v_gene: TRBV25-1; abundance: NA; d_gene: NA; CDR3aa: CASSGLDLNQPQHF; CDR3nt: TGTGCCAGCAGTGGCTTGGATCTAAATCAGCCCCAGCATTTT
j_gene: TRBJ2-1; v_gene: TRBV19; abundance: NA; d_gene: TRBD2; CDR3aa: CASSSGLADYNEQFF; CDR3nt: TGTGCCAGTAGTTCCGGACTAGCGGACTACAATGAGCAGTTCTTC